Sequencing of this TCR beta chain was carried out in a study of a mutant IDH1 vaccine in newly diagnosed glioma. Study as a whole: Before enrollment, the patients had been treated with radiotherapy alone, temozolomide alone, or both together. Most of them had received both.

TCRdb keeps only in-frame clones here, not all; method: immunoSEQ multiplex PCR. The data hold approximately 82,000 clones, with about 82% observed a single time. V trimming: 2 bases; J trimming: 2 bases; junction bases outside the gene matches: 4. The CDR3 spans 17 residues. In germline, CDR1 is KGHSH, CDR2 LQKENI. A remark on this clone: Its antigen is not known.

Documented time point: week 23, last vaccination. The vaccine gave 300 ug of a 20-mer mutant IDH1 peptide subcutaneously per dose. The chain couples TRBV18 to TRBJ2-5; 14 bases align to TRBD2. This TCR derives from a man under 40 with glioma. Some clones in this sample may be carry-over from other donors' samples. The sample here was PBMCs, taken from a glioma patient whose treatment included an IDH1 peptide vaccine. CDR3 in amino acids: CASSPMGLAGEQETQYF. The CDR3 region has the DNA TGTGCCAGCTCACCAATGGGACTAGCGGGAGAGCAAGAGACCCAGTACTTC.